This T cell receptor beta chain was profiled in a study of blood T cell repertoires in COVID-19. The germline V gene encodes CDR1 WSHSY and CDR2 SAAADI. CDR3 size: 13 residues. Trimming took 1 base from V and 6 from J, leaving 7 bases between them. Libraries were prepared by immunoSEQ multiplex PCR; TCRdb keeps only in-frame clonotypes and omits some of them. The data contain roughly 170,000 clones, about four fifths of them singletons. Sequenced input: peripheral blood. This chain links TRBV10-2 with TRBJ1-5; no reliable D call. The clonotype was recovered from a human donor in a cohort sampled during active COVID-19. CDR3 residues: CASSELLGQPQHF. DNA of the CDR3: TGCGCCAGCAGTGAGTTACTAGGTCAGCCCCAGCATTTT.